This T cell receptor beta chain comes out of a study of vaccination and CD4 T cells after COVID-19. Study at large: Overlapping peptides of the spike proteins of SARS-CoV-2, HCoV-NL63, HCoV-OC43 and HCoV-229E were used for cell stimulation.

The CDR3 length is 12 residues. V was pared by 5 bases and J by 6 bases, with 9 bases between. Germline values: CDR1 SGHNT, CDR2 YENEEA. Concerning this clonotype: Its target is not known.

Sequenced with the Oncomine TCR Beta short-read assay was DNA taken from cultured CD4+ T cells. TCRdb fed the PCR reads into MiXCR, producing one record per CDR3 protein. Of tens of thousands of distinct CDR3 sequences detected, about 56% appear once; the ten largest clones hold 7.8%. The treatment here: roughly nine-day PBMC culture with coronavirus spike peptide pools or control peptides (ViraFEST assay). The chain is built from TRBV11-3 and TRBJ2-3; tentatively, D is TRBD1 (5 bases). The source is a human donor who had recovered from COVID-19. The sequencing input was CD4+ T cells from blood, cultured in vitro. This chain's CDR3 is CASSNSGDTQYF. The CDR3 DNA reads TGTGCCAGCAGCAACTCAGGGGATACGCAGTATTTT.